This record covers a single T cell receptor (beta chain). Its antigen is undetermined. This sample was included in a study of glioma-infiltrating T cells after dendritic cell vaccination. Study-wide points: Patients with more pretreatment TILs had longer time to progression and survival. Complete blood and tumor specimen sets were limited to few patients.

The CDR3 spans 12 residues. The germline gives CDR1 SGHRS, CDR2 YFSETQ. V was cut by 1 base and J by 6 bases, with 5 bases left in between. Time point reported: after dendritic cell vaccination, including at tumor progression/relapse. Profiling relied on immunoSEQ multiplex PCR, and the TCRdb table lists in-frame clones only, not all of them. The table shows approximately 50,000 clones, with approximately 90% occurring only once. V usage is TRBV5-1 and J usage is TRBJ2-1; D remains ambiguous. Sequenced material: blood, taken after dendritic cell vaccination. The sequence derives from a human donor with glioblastoma. The CDR3 DNA sequence: TGCGCCAGCAGCTTGTTTAGCAATGAGCAGTTCTTC. Amino acids: CASSLFSNEQFF.